This T cell receptor beta chain was profiled in a study of blood T cell repertoires in COVID-19. This clone was counted only a few times. CDR3 length equals 15 residues. V shed 0 bases and J shed 9 bases, with 15 bases lying between them. Germline values: CDR1 MGHRA, CDR2 YSYEKL. The method was immunoSEQ multiplex PCR; TCRdb's version includes in-frame clones alone and lacks a portion of them. The data hold 70,000 or so clones, with 65% to 90% observed a single time. The genes are TRBV4-1 and TRBJ1-5; D gene unclear. This TCR was recovered from a woman aged 55-69 years with acute or convalescent COVID-19. Sequenced input: peripheral blood. Here the CDR3 DNA reads TGCGCCAGCAGCCAAGATTCCCCAGAGGCATGGCCCCAGCATTTT. Protein sequence: CASSQDSPEAWPQHF.